Listed here are 15 T cell receptor beta chains from one sample, sequenced in a study of Ad26.COV2.S vaccination and SARS-CoV-2 variants. The treatment: some 20 received Ad26.COV2.S at low or high dose, single or two shots; about five received placebo; per-sample allocation not given. After the first vaccine or placebo injection, samples were drawn on day 63. Using immunoSEQ multiplex PCR, the repertoire was profiled, and TCRdb retains in-frame clones only, with some absent. The sample holds 350,000 to 500,000 clones, 75% to 95% seen once. Sequencing used peripheral blood, obtained in a trial of Ad26.COV2.S vaccine versus placebo. The receptors come from a person aged 18 to 65 who received the Ad26.COV2.S COVID-19 vaccine or a placebo.

The rearrangement joins TRBV7-2 to TRBJ1-3; possible D gene TRBD1, 5 bases. CDR1 SGHTA and CDR2 FQGNSA come from the germline V gene. The CDR3 is 15 residues long. Deletions cut 4 bases from V and 4 bases from J, with 14 bases between. CDR3 sequence reads: CASSSQRTPGNTIYF. The CDR3 DNA is TGTGCCAGCAGCTCCCAGCGGACACCCGGAAACACCATATATTTT.

CDR3: CASRRAQDYGYTF. CDR3 DNA: TGCGCCAGCAGAAGGGCCCAGGACTATGGCTACACCTTC. This chain joins TRBV5-1 and TRBJ1-2, with unresolved D. Trimming left V 5 bases short and J 3 bases short, with 11 bases between. The CDR3 length is 13 residues. CDR1 and CDR2 (germline): SGHRS, YFSETQ.

This chain uses TRBV28 with TRBJ2-7; the match to TRBD1 covers 10 bases. J lost 2 bases, V lost 4 bases, and 5 bases had no gene match. The CDR3 loop spans 15 amino acids. The germline V gene has CDR1 MDHEN and CDR2 SYDVKM. The chain's CDR3 is CASSSGQGIPYEQYF. For the CDR3, the DNA is TGTGCCAGCAGTTCGGGACAGGGGATCCCCTACGAGCAGTACTTC.

V usage is TRBV19 and J usage is TRBJ1-3; 10 nucleotides agree with TRBD1. Germline V gene data show CDR1 as LNHDA and CDR2 as SQIVND (reference sequence). V shed 6 bases and J 0 bases; nucleotides not matched to a gene: 8. This CDR3 comprises 17 residues. In nucleotides, the CDR3 is TGTGCCAGTAGGATGGGACAGGGGAAATCCTCTGGAAACACCATATATTTT. It specifies CASRMGQGKSSGNTIYF.

The chain recombines TRBV5-1 with TRBJ2-3; the match to TRBD2 covers 9 bases. Germline V gene data show CDR1 as SGHRS and CDR2 as YFSETQ. The ends lost 0 bases at V and 1 base at J; junction bases unmatched: 6. The length of the CDR3 is 17 residues. The CDR3: CASSLVSGSAGTDTQYF. CDR3 in DNA: TGCGCCAGCAGCTTGGTTAGCGGGAGTGCTGGCACAGATACGCAGTATTTT.

The chain couples TRBV5-1 to TRBJ1-5; D gene ambiguous. CDR1 SGHRS and CDR2 YFSETQ come from the germline V gene. V lost 4 bases and J lost 2, with 10 bases in between. CDR3 length: 14 amino acids. CDR3 DNA sequence: TGCGCCAGCAGCCCTCGCGGTGGCAATCAGCCCCAGCATTTT. It is translated as CASSPRGGNQPQHF.

This clone was detected only once. The rearrangement joins TRBV6-5 to TRBJ2-5; TRBD1 aligns across 9 bases. V lost 6 bases, J lost 9 bases, and 11 bases stayed unmatched. This CDR3 spans 14 amino acids. Looked up from germline, CDR1 is MNHEY and CDR2 is SVGAGI. DNA for the CDR3: TGTGCCAGCAGCCGGGACAGGGACTTGTTGGCCCAGTACTTC. Protein: CASSRDRDLLAQYF.

A few counts support this clone. This chain joins TRBV30 and TRBJ1-1; D is perhaps TRBD1 (6 bases). The V gene lost 4 bases and the J gene lost 4 bases, with 13 bases spanning the gap. Germline V gene sequence: CDR1 GTSNPN, CDR2 SVGIG (reference sequence). The CDR3 runs 13 residues. CDR3 loop: CAWIQGRSTEAFF. The CDR3 region has the DNA TGTGCCTGGATACAGGGTAGGTCCACTGAAGCTTTCTTT.

This chain connects TRBV19 to TRBJ1-5; D is possibly TRBD1 (5 bases). V lost 9 bases to trimming and J lost 2 bases, with 17 bases between them. This CDR3 contains 15 residues. Germline lookup yields CDR1 LNHDA and CDR2 SQIVND (reference sequence). CDR3 bases: TGTGCCAGCCGGACAAACTATCAAGGCAATCAGCCCCAGCATTTT. Translating it yields CASRTNYQGNQPQHF. Combining the CDR3 with reference TRBV19 and TRBJ1-5 gives the whole variable domain DGGITQSPKYLFRKEGQNVTLSCEQNLNHDAMYWYRQDPGQGLRLIYYSQIVNDFQKGDIAEGYSVSREKKESFPLTVTSAQKNPTAFYLCASRTNYQGNQPQHFGDGTRLSIL.

The gene calls are TRBV7-8 and TRBJ1-5; the D gene is possibly TRBD1 (5 bases). This CDR3 has 14 residues. CDR1 SGHVS and CDR2 FQNEAQ come from the germline V gene. V shed 5 bases and J shed 9 bases, with 17 bases lying between them. The CDR3 nucleotides read TGTGCCAGCAGCACCCGACAGAGTGGGATGCCCCAGCATTTT. Translated: CASSTRQSGMPQHF.

This rearrangement joins TRBV5-1 to TRBJ2-5; 14 nucleotides line up with TRBD2. With V trimmed by 4 bases and J by 5 bases, 7 bases remained unmatched. Germline lookup yields CDR1 SGHRS and CDR2 YFSETQ. The CDR3 is 16 residues long. CDR3 in DNA: TGCGCCAGCAGCCCCGGGACTAGCGGGAGTAGTGAGACCCAGTACTTC. Translation: CASSPGTSGSSETQYF.

The chain joins TRBV10-3 to TRBJ2-1, with 13 nucleotides matching TRBD2. CDR3 length equals 19 residues. CDR1 ENHRY and CDR2 SYGVKD come from the germline V gene. V trimming: 7 bases; J trimming: 2 bases; junction bases outside the gene matches: 14. The CDR3 loop is CAITTWGTSGIKTYNEQFF. CDR3 in DNA: TGTGCCATCACCACGTGGGGGACTAGCGGGATCAAAACCTACAATGAGCAGTTCTTC.

The J gene is TRBJ2-1, the V gene TRBV12-3 or TRBV12-4, with no clear D. The CDR3 loop spans 11 amino acids. V was clipped by 1 base and J by 9 bases, with 4 bases between them. The CDR3 bases are TGTGCCAGCAGTTTAGGAGGTGAGCAGTTCTTC. It specifies CASSLGGEQFF.

The genes are TRBV12-3 or TRBV12-4 and TRBJ2-5; TRBD1 might be the D (5 bases). V dropped 4 bases and J dropped 5 bases, with 11 bases sitting between them. The CDR3 spans 13 residues. CDR3: CASSYQGAETQYF. CDR3 nucleotides: TGTGCCAGCAGTTACCAGGGTGCCGAGACCCAGTACTTC.

This clone was counted between two and nine times. The CDR3 DNA reads as TGTGCCAGCAGTGAAGCGCTTGGGGGTTATAGCAATCAGCCCCAGCATTTT. Amino acids: CASSEALGGYSNQPQHF. The chain recombines TRBV2 with TRBJ1-5, with D possibly being TRBD1 (5 bases). Germline V gives CDR1 SNHLY, CDR2 FYNNEI. CDR3 length: 17 residues. Trimming took off 0 bases at V and 0 bases at J, with 12 bases between the two ends.